These 22 T cell receptor beta chains were sequenced from one sample in a study of CD8+ T cells in alopecia areata. Treatment denoted: oral pan-JAK inhibitor, 5-10 mg twice daily. After isolation, RNA underwent reverse transcription to generate cDNA as the sequencing template. Generated by immunoSEQ multiplex PCR, the TCRdb table keeps only in-frame clones and is missing some. In the table there are fewer than 250,000 clones, approximately 56% of which are singletons. Sequenced here: CD4+ T cells sorted from blood, sampled at week 4, from a patient treated with tofacitinib. The receptors here all came from a human donor with alopecia areata.

The chain couples TRBV6-1 to TRBJ2-5, with TRBD1 matching 7 bases. V lost 6 bases, J lost 2 bases, and 9 bases stayed unmatched. Per germline, CDR1 MNHNS and CDR2 SASEGT. The CDR3 sequence is 15 residues long. The CDR3 reads CASRPRTGLQETQYF. The CDR3, as DNA: TGTGCCAGCAGGCCAAGGACAGGCTTACAAGAGACCCAGTACTTC.

The chain joins TRBV5-1 to TRBJ2-5, with D maybe TRBD1 (5 bases). Germline V gives CDR1 SGHRS, CDR2 YFSETQ. V dropped 5 bases and J dropped 4 bases, with 15 bases sitting between them. The CDR3 contains 14 residues. The CDR3 sequence: CASRDTGSSETQYF. CDR3 DNA sequence: TGCGCCAGCAGGGACACCGGTTCATCAGAGACCCAGTACTTC.

This rearrangement joins TRBV20-1 to TRBJ2-5; D gene uncertain. The CDR3 runs 11 residues. The V end was cut by 6 bases, the J end by 2 bases, with 7 bases between. Germline V gene data show CDR1 as DFQATT and CDR2 as SNEGSKA (reference sequence). Written as DNA, the CDR3 is TGCAGTGCCGCCTATCAAGAGACCCAGTACTTC. It is translated as CSAAYQETQYF.

This clone has a count of ten or more. This chain links TRBV27 with TRBJ1-2; D gene ambiguous. The CDR3 loop spans 12 amino acids. Per the germline V gene, CDR1 is MNHEY and CDR2 is SMNVEV (reference sequence). V was pared by 9 bases and J by 2 bases, with 10 bases between. The CDR3 DNA is TGTGCCAGTGCAGACCCCAACTATGGCTACACCTTC. Its protein product is CASADPNYGYTF.

The V and J genes are TRBV10-3 and TRBJ2-1; tentatively, D is TRBD2 (5 bases). Between the trimmed V and J ends, which lost 6 bases and 2 bases, there was a span of 17 bases. The CDR3 consists of 16 residues. CDR1 and CDR2 (germline): ENHRY, SYGVKD. CDR3 protein: CAIRASMGSTYNEQFF. CDR3 nucleotides: TGTGCCATCAGGGCTAGCATGGGGTCAACCTACAATGAGCAGTTCTTC.

This chain links TRBV30 with TRBJ1-1; tentatively, D is TRBD1 (6 bases). The CDR3 extends over 14 amino acids. Trimming shortened V by 0 bases and J by 5 bases, and 13 bases separated the two germline ends. The germline V gene has CDR1 GTSNPN and CDR2 SVGIG (reference sequence). CDR3 coding DNA: TGTGCCTGGAGTGTATCTCAGGGGTGGACTGAAGCTTTCTTT. Residues: CAWSVSQGWTEAFF.

The chain joins TRBV18 to TRBJ2-3, with no clear D. Trimming took off 6 bases at V and 4 bases at J, with 8 bases between the two ends. The CDR3 is 12 residues long. CDR1 is KGHSH and CDR2 is LQKENI in the germline V gene. CDR3 in amino acids: CASSTLSDTQYF. The CDR3, as DNA: TGTGCCAGCTCCACATTATCAGATACGCAGTATTTT.

J is TRBJ2-7 and V is TRBV29-1; D gene unclear. The CDR3 covers 15 residues. Trimming removed 6 bases from V and 0 bases from J, with 18 bases in between. Germline CDR1 reads SQVTM; CDR2 reads ANQGSEA. CDR3 bases: TGCAGCGTCCGAACCCTTAAAAATTCCTCCTACGAGCAGTACTTC. Residues: CSVRTLKNSSYEQYF.

The chain uses TRBV29-1 and TRBJ2-3; TRBD1 is a possible D gene (6 bases). The V gene lost 6 bases and the J gene lost 0 bases, with 13 bases spanning the gap. CDR1 is SQVTM, CDR2 ANQGSEA, per germline. This CDR3 is built from 14 residues. CDR3 nucleotide sequence: TGCAGCGTCGGTCATGGACAGAGCACAGATACGCAGTATTTT. As protein: CSVGHGQSTDTQYF.

The chain couples TRBV29-1 to TRBJ1-5; TRBD1 is a possible D gene (5 bases). Trimming cost V 4 bases and J 2 bases, with 9 bases left between them. Germline lookup yields CDR1 SQVTM and CDR2 ANQGSEA. CDR3 length equals 13 residues. Written as DNA, the CDR3 is TGCAGCGTTGGTGGGGACGGCAATCAGCCCCAGCATTTT. The encoded protein is CSVGGDGNQPQHF.

This clone is a singleton in its sample. The J gene is TRBJ2-7, the V gene TRBV6-5; possible D gene TRBD2, 5 bases. V lost 5 bases and J 2 bases, leaving 13 bases between the germline ends. The germline V gene encodes CDR1 MNHEY and CDR2 SVGAGI. There are 14 residues in the CDR3. The CDR3 region has the DNA TGTGCCAGCAGTCCCCGGGAAGGTCCCTACGAGCAGTACTTC. Its protein product is CASSPREGPYEQYF.

The V and J genes are TRBV30 and TRBJ1-4; 10 nucleotides match TRBD1. Per the germline V gene, CDR1 is GTSNPN and CDR2 is SVGIG (reference sequence). V trimming: 6 bases; J trimming: 5 bases; junction bases outside the gene matches: 3. The CDR3 loop spans 13 amino acids. In nucleotides, the CDR3 is TGTGCCTGCCGGGGACAGGGGAATGAAAAACTGTTTTTT. Translated, it gives CACRGQGNEKLFF.

The DNA of the CDR3 is TGTGCCACCAGCTTGGCATTGGGGGTCCAAGAGACCCAGTACTTC. It yields the protein CATSLALGVQETQYF. The chain has TRBV15 and TRBJ2-5, with D perhaps being TRBD1 or TRBD2 (5 bases each). Trimming left V 5 bases short and J 1 base short, with 14 bases between. The CDR3 is made up of 15 amino acids. Germline-derived CDR1 and CDR2 are LNHNV and YYDKDF (reference sequence).

This clone was found many times. Other DNA sequences within the sample encode an identical CDR3. The chain is built from TRBV15 and TRBJ2-3, with D tentatively TRBD2 (5 bases). Germline values: CDR1 LNHNV, CDR2 YYDKDF (reference sequence). This CDR3 has 11 amino acids. V was shortened by 5 bases and J by 5 bases, with 5 bases between the two germline ends. The CDR3 nucleotides are TGTGCCACCAGCCGGGGAGATACGCAGTATTTT. Amino acids: CATSRGDTQYF.

The chain joins TRBV29-1 to TRBJ1-1, with D possibly TRBD1 on 5 matching bases. Deletions cut 6 bases from V and 1 base from J, with 12 bases between. Per germline, CDR1 SQVTM and CDR2 ANQGSEA. This CDR3 has 13 residues. CDR3 sequence (DNA): TGCAGCGTCGCACCTACAGGGAACACTGAAGCTTTCTTT. The encoded protein is CSVAPTGNTEAFF.

This chain connects TRBV11-2 to TRBJ2-3; possible D gene TRBD1, 7 bases. This CDR3 is 14 amino acids long. V lost 5 bases, J lost 6 bases, and 15 bases lay in between. In germline, CDR1 is SGHAT, CDR2 FQNNGV. The DNA for the CDR3 is TGTGCCAGCAGCCCTCAGGGGGGTGTGGATACGCAGTATTTT. It codes for CASSPQGGVDTQYF.

V is TRBV29-1 and J is TRBJ2-1; 7 nucleotides agree with TRBD2. With V trimmed by 4 bases and J by 15 bases, 12 bases remained unmatched. The CDR3 runs to 12 residues. Germline V gene lookup returns CDR1 SQVTM and CDR2 ANQGSEA. The CDR3 DNA follows: TGCAGCGTTGGGGCTAGCGGCGTTCCCGGGTTCTTC. Its translation is CSVGASGVPGFF.

This clone was counted only a few times. The gene calls are TRBV29-1 and TRBJ2-3; 8 bases map to TRBD1. With 6 bases clipped from V and 5 bases from J, the junction kept 13 bases outside the gene matches. The germline CDR1 and CDR2 sequences are SQVTM and ANQGSEA. The length of the CDR3 is 15 residues. CDR3 in amino acids: CSVAARGPPEDTQYF. The CDR3 DNA reads TGCAGCGTCGCCGCCAGGGGGCCTCCGGAAGATACGCAGTATTTT.

The chain couples TRBV20-1 to TRBJ1-5; D call uncertain. Trimming removed 1 base at V and 7 bases at J, with 5 bases between. CDR3 length: 11 amino acids. CDR1 and CDR2 (germline): DFQATT, SNEGSKA (reference sequence). The CDR3 reads CSARGLQPQHF. CDR3 coding DNA: TGCAGTGCTAGAGGGTTACAGCCCCAGCATTTT.

The chain couples TRBV29-1 to TRBJ2-7; the D call may be TRBD1 or TRBD2 (6 bases each). The CDR3 sequence is 12 residues long. Germline V gene data show CDR1 as SQVTM and CDR2 as ANQGSEA. Trimming removed 6 bases at V and 2 bases at J, with 11 bases between. The CDR3 loop reads CSVRRDTYEQYF. In DNA form, the CDR3 reads TGCAGCGTCCGGAGGGACACCTACGAGCAGTACTTC.

Only a few counts were recorded for this clone. The gene calls are TRBV30 and TRBJ2-3; D is uncertain. CDR1 GTSNPN and CDR2 SVGIG come from the germline V gene (reference sequence). Trimming cost V 3 bases and J 6 bases, with 7 bases left between them. The CDR3 loop spans 11 amino acids. The CDR3 DNA is TGTGCCTGGAGGTTCTACGATACGCAGTATTTT. Residues: CAWRFYDTQYF.

In its sample, this clone was seen many times. This sequence joins TRBV27 and TRBJ2-3; the match to TRBD2 covers 7 bases. The CDR3 is 13 amino acids. From germline, CDR1 is MNHEY and CDR2 SMNVEV (reference sequence). V was clipped by 5 bases and J by 8 bases; unmatched bases: 7. CDR3 nucleotide sequence: TGTGCCAGCAGTCGGGGAGGGCGCAGTACGCAGTATTTT. This sequence encodes CASSRGGRSTQYF.